This T cell receptor beta chain was retrieved from a study of cytomegalovirus exposure and HLA in healthy donors. PCR was performed using 60 Vbeta and 13 Jbeta primers. Data came from immunoSEQ multiplex PCR; TCRdb stores just in-frame clones and leaves some out. The sample lists under 200,000 clones; around 80% were seen once. The study, taken as a whole, reports: Reports indicate that TCR beta sequences accurately predicted the HLA-A and HLA-B alleles of most subjects. In terms of immune exposure information, only CMV serostatus was available.

This clone showed up just a few times. Its antigen is undetermined. Sequences were obtained from PBMCs. The receptor comes from a woman under 30 in good health and CMV-seronegative.

In nucleotides, the CDR3 is TGTGCCAGCAGTCCCATAGCGGGACTCTCCTACGAGCAGTACTTC. Translating it yields CASSPIAGLSYEQYF. The rearrangement joins TRBV27 to TRBJ2-7; TRBD2 agrees at 8 bases. The germline V gene has CDR1 MNHEY and CDR2 SMNVEV (reference sequence). The CDR3 has 15 residues. J was trimmed by 0 bases and V by 5 bases; bases with no gene match: 6.